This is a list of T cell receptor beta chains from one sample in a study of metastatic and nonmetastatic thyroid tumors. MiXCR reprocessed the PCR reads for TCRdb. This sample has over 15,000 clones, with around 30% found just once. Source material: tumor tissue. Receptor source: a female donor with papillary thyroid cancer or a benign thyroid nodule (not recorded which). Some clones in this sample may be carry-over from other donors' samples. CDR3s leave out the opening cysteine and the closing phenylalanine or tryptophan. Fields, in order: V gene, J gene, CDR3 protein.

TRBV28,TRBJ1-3,ASSFKSSGNTIY
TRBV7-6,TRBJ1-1,ASSSGSTEAF
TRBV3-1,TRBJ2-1,ASSPSRGAYNEQF
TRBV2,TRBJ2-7,ASSFSTGVDEQY
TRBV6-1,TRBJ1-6,ASSDSARVYNSPLH
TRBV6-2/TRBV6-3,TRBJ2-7,ASSRPRTSGRTYEQY
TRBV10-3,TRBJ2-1,AINICGSSYNEQF
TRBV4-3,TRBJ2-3,ASSQELAGGTDTQY
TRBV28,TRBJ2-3,ASLPTSGRAKGKDTQY
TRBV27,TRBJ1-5,ASSLRPPKGNQPQH
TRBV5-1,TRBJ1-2,ASRPGEGHFAYGYT
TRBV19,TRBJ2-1,ASSTRQGLAGGIEQF
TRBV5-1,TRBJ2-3,ASSLAGAADTQY
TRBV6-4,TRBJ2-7,ASRLGSSGPYEQY
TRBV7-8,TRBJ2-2,ASSFGPRSGGLF
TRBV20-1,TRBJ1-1,SVQGARGKAEAF
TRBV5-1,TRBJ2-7,ASSLVPGPIEQY
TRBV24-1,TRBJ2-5,ATSDSAQETQY
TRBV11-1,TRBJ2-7,ASSSEQGASSLYEQY
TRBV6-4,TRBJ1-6,ASSQTPDSPLH
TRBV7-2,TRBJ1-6,ASSFVSHNSPLH
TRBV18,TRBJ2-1,ASSWTSRYNEQF